The 25 T cell receptor beta chains listed next were all sequenced from one sample in a study of a mutant IDH1 vaccine in newly diagnosed glioma. No antigen has been identified for these receptors. The method was immunoSEQ multiplex PCR; TCRdb's version includes in-frame clones alone and lacks a portion of them. The table lists about 42,000 clones, approximately 83% of them singletons. Time point in this sample: week 5, during vaccination. Each dose of the vaccine consisted of 300 ug of mutant IDH1 20-mer peptide, with topical imiquimod. Sequences were derived from PBMCs, sampled from a glioma patient whose treatment included an IDH1 peptide vaccine. These receptors were collected from a man aged 40-55 years with glioma.

The chain links TRBV9 to TRBJ1-1; D unclear. The germline V and J ends were trimmed by 1 base and 3 bases, with 10 bases remaining between them. From germline, CDR1 is SGDLS and CDR2 YYNGEE. The CDR3 has 14 amino acids. The CDR3: CASSVTGSHTEAFF. The CDR3 DNA is TGTGCCAGCAGCGTAACTGGGTCTCACACTGAAGCTTTCTTT.

V is TRBV6-1 and J is TRBJ1-5; 9 bases align to TRBD1. Germline V gene lookup returns CDR1 MNHNS and CDR2 SASEGT. The CDR3 is 17 residues long. Losses at the gene ends were 0 bases for V and 6 bases for J; bases not matched to a gene: 9. CDR3 nucleotides: TGTGCCAGCAGTGAAGCTTGGGGGGGACAGGGCGGTCAGCCCCAGCATTTT. It yields the protein CASSEAWGGQGGQPQHF.

The rearrangement uses TRBV5-1 and TRBJ1-1; no clear D. V lost 2 bases, J lost 1 base, and 6 bases lay in between. The CDR3 is 13 residues long. Germline V gene sequence: CDR1 SGHRS, CDR2 YFSETQ. The CDR3: CASSFIPNTEAFF. The CDR3 coding sequence is TGCGCCAGCAGCTTTATACCGAACACTGAAGCTTTCTTT.

The rearrangement links TRBV14 to TRBJ2-7; possible D gene TRBD1, 6 bases. This CDR3 spans 13 amino acids. Germline-derived CDR1 and CDR2 are SGHDN and FVKESK. The V gene lost 7 bases and the J gene lost 2 bases, with 12 bases spanning the gap. This chain's CDR3 is CASTKTGAYEQYF. CDR3 nucleotide sequence: TGTGCCAGCACAAAGACAGGCGCCTACGAGCAGTACTTC.

This chain links TRBV7-2 with TRBJ2-2, with TRBD2 identical over 7 bases. The CDR3 consists of 16 residues. The germline V gene encodes CDR1 SGHTA and CDR2 FQGNSA. V shed 1 base and J 4 bases; nucleotides not matched to a gene: 6. CDR3 sequence reads: CASSLGGSVVTGELFF. CDR3 coding DNA: TGTGCCAGCAGCTTAGGCGGGAGTGTGGTCACCGGGGAGCTGTTTTTT. Drawing the rest from reference TRBV7-2 and TRBJ2-2, the complete variable domain is GAGVSQSPSNKVTEKGKDVELRCDPISGHTALYWYRQSLGQGLEFLIYFQGNSAPDKSGLPSDRFSAERTGGSVSTLTIQRTQQEDSAVYLCASSLGGSVVTGELFFGEGSRLTVL.

This clone appeared a single time. V and J are TRBV7-9 and TRBJ2-5; 13 positions agree with TRBD2. CDR3 length: 17 amino acids. CDR1 is SEHNR, CDR2 FQNEAQ, per germline (reference sequence). With 4 bases clipped from V and 1 base from J, the junction kept 6 bases outside the gene matches. CDR3 residues: CASSSLAGGGSQETQYF. The CDR3 DNA is TGTGCCAGCAGCTCACTAGCGGGAGGGGGGTCCCAAGAGACCCAGTACTTC.

The gene calls are TRBV6-1 and TRBJ1-2; 10 bases map to TRBD1. Germline V gives CDR1 MNHNS, CDR2 SASEGT. The CDR3 spans 15 residues. V lost 2 bases and J lost 6; bases outside the gene matches: 6. The CDR3 DNA is TGTGCCAGCAGTGAAAGGGACAGGGGCGTGCATGGCTACACCTTC. As protein: CASSERDRGVHGYTF.

The chain is built from TRBV9 and TRBJ2-7; D not certain. CDR3 length equals 14 residues. Trimming took off 0 bases at V and 4 bases at J, with 11 bases between the two ends. CDR1 and CDR2 (germline): SGDLS, YYNGEE. This chain's CDR3 is CASSVGWSEYEQYF. Written as DNA, the CDR3 is TGTGCCAGCAGCGTAGGTTGGAGCGAATACGAGCAGTACTTC.

The chain's CDR3 is CASSYRNTEAFF. DNA for the CDR3: TGTGCCAGCAGTTACAGAAACACTGAAGCTTTCTTT. The genes are TRBV6-6 and TRBJ1-1; D is ambiguous. The V gene lost 2 bases and the J gene lost 2 bases, with 3 bases spanning the gap. The CDR3 length is 12 residues. Germline V lookup: CDR1 MNHNY, CDR2 SVGAGI (reference sequence).

The V and J genes are TRBV18 and TRBJ1-4; D is uncertain. From germline, CDR1 is KGHSH and CDR2 LQKENI. The CDR3 has 18 residues. The V end lost 3 bases, the J end lost 10 bases, and 27 bases lay between the germline ends. CDR3 in amino acids: CASSPDSGPLSGNVKLFF. In nucleotides, the CDR3 is TGTGCCAGCTCACCTGATTCGGGTCCCTTGTCGGGCAACGTAAAACTGTTTTTT.

V usage is TRBV28 and J usage is TRBJ2-7; 9 nucleotides align to TRBD2. CDR1 and CDR2 (germline): MDHEN, SYDVKM. The J segment lost 0 bases and the V segment lost 5 bases, leaving 8 bases of the junction unmatched. The CDR3 consists of 16 residues. This CDR3 reads CASSRKNSGSSYEQYF. Here the CDR3 DNA reads TGTGCCAGCAGTCGTAAGAATAGCGGGAGCTCCTACGAGCAGTACTTC.

The V gene is TRBV10-3, the J gene TRBJ1-2; D gene ambiguous. The germline V gene encodes CDR1 ENHRY and CDR2 SYGVKD. The CDR3 runs to 16 residues. The V end was cut by 4 bases, the J end by 1 base, with 16 bases between. The CDR3 DNA sequence: TGTGCCATCAGTGCCGGCAGCCAAACCTATAACTATGGCTACACCTTC. This sequence encodes CAISAGSQTYNYGYTF.

The chain is built from TRBV27 and TRBJ2-7, with TRBD2 as a possible D gene (5 bases). The length of the CDR3 is 14 residues. V lost 2 bases to trimming and J lost 4 bases, with 12 bases between them. The germline V gene encodes CDR1 MNHEY and CDR2 SMNVEV (reference sequence). CDR3 in DNA: TGTGCCAGCAGTTTAAGGTTTGAGGGTTACGAGCAGTACTTC. It translates to CASSLRFEGYEQYF.

The CDR3 protein is CASSQEGSGSLRNTIYF. The CDR3 DNA sequence: TGTGCCAGCAGCCAAGAGGGAAGCGGAAGTTTGAGAAACACCATATATTTT. The chain recombines TRBV4-2 with TRBJ1-3; D is undetermined. The V end lost 0 bases, the J end lost 5 bases, and 17 bases lay between the germline ends. Looked up from germline, CDR1 is LGHNA and CDR2 is YNFKEQ. The CDR3 extends over 17 amino acids.

The sample holds a few counts of this clone. The chain has TRBV7-2 and TRBJ2-1, with a weak D call TRBD2 (6 bases). The CDR3 is made up of 11 amino acids. Germline-derived CDR1 and CDR2 are SGHTA and FQGNSA. V was cut by 7 bases and J by 12 bases, with 13 bases left in between. The CDR3 region is CASTSGTWQFF. The CDR3 nucleotides are TGTGCCAGCACTTCCGGGACTTGGCAGTTCTTC. The entire variable domain, with the rest obtained from reference TRBV7-2 and TRBJ2-1, is as follows: GAGVSQSPSNKVTEKGKDVELRCDPISGHTALYWYRQSLGQGLEFLIYFQGNSAPDKSGLPSDRFSAERTGGSVSTLTIQRTQQEDSAVYLCASTSGTWQFFGPGTRLTVL.

The gene calls are TRBV11-3 and TRBJ2-2; maybe TRBD1 (5 bases). Germline V gives CDR1 SGHNT, CDR2 YENEEA. Trimming pared 5 bases from V and 3 bases from J, leaving 7 bases between. The CDR3 runs 13 residues. The CDR3 protein is CASSRGYTGELFF. In DNA, the CDR3 is TGTGCCAGCAGCAGGGGATACACCGGGGAGCTGTTTTTT.

The table lists this clone with a few counts. This chain joins TRBV6-5 and TRBJ1-2; D possibly corresponds to TRBD1 (5 bases). Germline V lookup: CDR1 MNHEY, CDR2 SVGAGI. This CDR3 spans 15 amino acids. The V gene lost 0 bases and the J gene lost 4 bases, with 12 bases spanning the gap. CDR3 in amino acids: CASSYSTRGGYGYTF. The CDR3 DNA reads as TGTGCCAGCAGTTACTCTACGAGGGGCGGCTATGGCTACACCTTC.

The chain carries TRBV9 and TRBJ1-2; no clear D. This CDR3 has 14 residues. Trimming removed 2 bases at V and 0 bases at J, with 8 bases between. Germline CDR1 is SGDLS and CDR2 is YYNGEE. The CDR3: CASSVSGPNYGYTF. Written as DNA, the CDR3 is TGTGCCAGCAGCGTGTCAGGTCCTAACTATGGCTACACCTTC.

The chain links TRBV5-6 to TRBJ1-2; possibly TRBD1 for D (5 bases). The CDR3 has 14 residues. CDR1 and CDR2 from the germline V gene are SGHDT and YYEEEE. V was pared by 7 bases and J by 6 bases, with 19 bases between. The CDR3 bases are TGTGCCAGCGTAACCGTTGGGGCAGGGAATGGCTACACCTTC. Its translation: CASVTVGAGNGYTF.

The chain has TRBV10-3 and TRBJ2-7; possibly TRBD2 for D (6 bases). V lost 6 bases, J lost 6 bases, and 9 bases lay in between. Germline-derived CDR1 and CDR2 are ENHRY and SYGVKD. This CDR3 comprises 11 residues. CDR3 coding DNA: TGTGCCATCAGCGGGAGTGGCGAGCAGTACTTC. This gives the protein CAISGSGEQYF.

The gene calls are TRBV5-1 and TRBJ2-7; 12 bases fit TRBD2. The germline gives CDR1 SGHRS, CDR2 YFSETQ. The CDR3 has 16 amino acids. V shed 4 bases, J shed 5 bases, and the junction held 10 bases outside the gene matches. The CDR3 sequence is CASSRLAGEAGNEQYF. The DNA of the CDR3 is TGCGCCAGCAGCCGACTAGCGGGAGAAGCTGGGAACGAGCAGTACTTC.

A single count supports this clone. The rearrangement links TRBV28 to TRBJ2-1; weak D call: TRBD2 (6 bases). The CDR3 is 16 residues long. Germline assignment: CDR1 MDHEN and CDR2 SYDVKM. V was trimmed by 3 bases and J by 10 bases, leaving 22 bases between them. CDR3 region: CASSFLLAALRYEQFF. CDR3 in DNA: TGTGCCAGCAGTTTCCTTTTAGCGGCGCTCCGCTACGAGCAGTTCTTC.

CDR3 amino acids: CASSDSGPRDTQYF. Written as DNA, the CDR3 is TGTGCCAGCAGTGATTCCGGGCCCAGAGATACGCAGTATTTT. The V and J genes are TRBV6-1 and TRBJ2-3; D is undetermined. Germline values: CDR1 MNHNS, CDR2 SASEGT. This CDR3 spans 14 amino acids. V lost 3 bases to trimming and J lost 5 bases, with 12 bases between them.

The chain uses TRBV2 and TRBJ2-3, with TRBD2 matching over 7 bases. The CDR3 totals 17 residues. CDR1 and CDR2 from the germline V gene are SNHLY and FYNNEI. Unmatched junction bases numbered 14, after V lost 7 bases and J lost 1 base. CDR3 sequence: CASIPGGRIKGTDTQYF. The CDR3 DNA reads as TGTGCCAGCATACCGGGCGGGAGAATTAAGGGCACAGATACGCAGTATTTT.

V and J are TRBV19 and TRBJ1-2, with D possibly TRBD1 on 6 matching bases. Germline V lookup: CDR1 LNHDA, CDR2 SQIVND (reference sequence). This CDR3 is 17 amino acids long. Trimming removed 5 bases at V and 8 bases at J, with 27 bases between. This CDR3 reads CASSPGQGPLASGGYTF. As DNA, the CDR3 is TGTGCCAGTAGTCCAGGCCAGGGGCCTCTGGCAAGTGGAGGCTACACCTTC.